This T cell receptor beta chain was recovered during a study of T cell responses to AZD1222 COVID-19 vaccine. Concerning this clone itself: Its target is not known.

The germline V gene encodes CDR1 MNHEY and CDR2 SVGAGI. The CDR3 runs to 14 residues. Trimming cost V 4 bases and J 6 bases, with 13 bases left between them. Findings of the study overall: The study found vaccine-associated CD4 TCRs spanning spike, dominant at 160-218 and 743-854. At study baseline, merely roughly 6 AZD1222 recipients were seropositive. Recipients of two AZD1222 doses showed rising Spike-specific TCR breadth and depth.

Libraries were prepared by immunoSEQ multiplex PCR; TCRdb keeps only in-frame clonotypes and omits some of them. Here the sample spans roughly 170,000 clones, over 75% being singletons. The V call is TRBV6-5, the J call TRBJ2-1; D is perhaps TRBD1 (6 bases). The sequence was obtained from an adult in good health. Sequenced here: peripheral blood, sampled on day 0 of AZD1222 vaccination. CDR3 DNA sequence: TGTGCCAGCAGTTCACAGGGATGGAGCAATGAGCAGTTCTTC. This gives the protein CASSSQGWSNEQFF.